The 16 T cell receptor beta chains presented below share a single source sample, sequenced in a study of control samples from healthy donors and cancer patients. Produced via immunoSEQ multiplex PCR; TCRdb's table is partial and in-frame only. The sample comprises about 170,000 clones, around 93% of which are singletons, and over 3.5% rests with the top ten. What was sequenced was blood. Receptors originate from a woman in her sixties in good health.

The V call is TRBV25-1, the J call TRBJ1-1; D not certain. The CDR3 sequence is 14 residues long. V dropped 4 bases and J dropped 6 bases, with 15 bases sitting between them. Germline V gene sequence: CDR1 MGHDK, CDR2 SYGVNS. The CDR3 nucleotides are TGTGCCAGCAGTGTAGGCCCCAATTCCCCTGAAGCTTTCTTT. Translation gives CASSVGPNSPEAFF.

The CDR3 DNA reads TGTGCCAGCAGTTTATTGGGACAGAATAATGAAAAACTGTTTTTT. It codes for CASSLLGQNNEKLFF. The chain recombines TRBV27 with TRBJ1-4, with 7 bases aligning to TRBD1. CDR3 length: 15 residues. J gave up 4 bases and V 1 base, and 3 bases lay outside the gene matches. Germline V lookup: CDR1 MNHEY, CDR2 SMNVEV (reference sequence).

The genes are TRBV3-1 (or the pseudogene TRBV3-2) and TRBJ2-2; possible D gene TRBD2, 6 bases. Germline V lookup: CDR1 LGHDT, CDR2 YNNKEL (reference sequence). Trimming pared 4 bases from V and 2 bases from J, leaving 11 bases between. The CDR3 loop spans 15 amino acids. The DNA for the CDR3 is TGTGCCAGCAGCCCGACGGGACTTAACACCGGGGAGCTGTTTTTT. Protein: CASSPTGLNTGELFF.

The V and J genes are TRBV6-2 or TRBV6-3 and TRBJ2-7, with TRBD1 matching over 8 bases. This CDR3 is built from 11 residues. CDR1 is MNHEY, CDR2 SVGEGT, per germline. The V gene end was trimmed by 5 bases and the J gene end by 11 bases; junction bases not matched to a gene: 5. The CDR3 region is CASSQGQGKYF. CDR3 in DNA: TGTGCCAGCAGTCAAGGACAGGGAAAGTACTTC.

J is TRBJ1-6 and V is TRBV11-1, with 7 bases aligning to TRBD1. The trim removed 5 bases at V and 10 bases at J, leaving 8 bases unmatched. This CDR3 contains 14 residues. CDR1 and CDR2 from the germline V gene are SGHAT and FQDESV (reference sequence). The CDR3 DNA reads TGTGCCAGCAGCCCCCGACAGGGTGGGTCACCCCTCCACTTT. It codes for CASSPRQGGSPLHF.

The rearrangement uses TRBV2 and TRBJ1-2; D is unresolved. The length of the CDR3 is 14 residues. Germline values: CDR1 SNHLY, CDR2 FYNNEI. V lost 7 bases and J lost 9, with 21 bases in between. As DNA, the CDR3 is TGTGCCAGCACCCTAATCCAAGCGGGCCAGCGCTACACCTTC. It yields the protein CASTLIQAGQRYTF.

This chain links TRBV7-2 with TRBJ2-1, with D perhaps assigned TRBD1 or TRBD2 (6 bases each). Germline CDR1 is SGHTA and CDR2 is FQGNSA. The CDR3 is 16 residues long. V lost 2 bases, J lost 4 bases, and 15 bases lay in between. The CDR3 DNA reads TGTGCCAGCAGCTTATTTTCCGGGGGCTCTTACAATGAGCAGTTCTTC. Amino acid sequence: CASSLFSGGSYNEQFF.

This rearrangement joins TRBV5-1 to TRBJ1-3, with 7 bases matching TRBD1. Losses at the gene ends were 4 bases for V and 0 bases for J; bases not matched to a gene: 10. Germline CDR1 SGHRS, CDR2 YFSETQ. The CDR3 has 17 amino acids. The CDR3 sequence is CASSPGQHKFSGNTIYF. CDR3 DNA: TGCGCCAGCAGCCCGGGACAGCATAAATTCTCTGGAAACACCATATATTTT.

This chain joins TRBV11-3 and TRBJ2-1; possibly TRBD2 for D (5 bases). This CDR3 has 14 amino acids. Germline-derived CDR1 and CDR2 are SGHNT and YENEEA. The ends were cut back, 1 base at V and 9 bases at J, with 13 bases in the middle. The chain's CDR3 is CASSLGAGGGEQFF. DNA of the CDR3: TGTGCCAGCAGCTTAGGGGCTGGAGGAGGTGAGCAGTTCTTC.

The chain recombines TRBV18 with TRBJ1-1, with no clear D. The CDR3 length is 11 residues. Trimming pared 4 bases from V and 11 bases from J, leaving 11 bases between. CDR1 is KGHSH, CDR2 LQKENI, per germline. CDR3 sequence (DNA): TGTGCCAGCTCACGGGAGCTCGGGGCTTTCTTT. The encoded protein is CASSRELGAFF.

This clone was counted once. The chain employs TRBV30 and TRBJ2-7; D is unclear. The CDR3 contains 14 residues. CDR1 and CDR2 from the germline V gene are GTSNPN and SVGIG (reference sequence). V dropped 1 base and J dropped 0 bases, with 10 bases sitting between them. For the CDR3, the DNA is TGTGCCTGGAGTGCGACCGGTCTCTCCTACGAGCAGTACTTC. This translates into CAWSATGLSYEQYF.

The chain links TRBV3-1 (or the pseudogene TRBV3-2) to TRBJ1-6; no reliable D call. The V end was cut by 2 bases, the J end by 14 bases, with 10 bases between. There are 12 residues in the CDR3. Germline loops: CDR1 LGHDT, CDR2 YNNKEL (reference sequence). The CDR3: CASSQRQNSLHF. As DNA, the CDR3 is TGTGCCAGCAGCCAACGGCAAAACTCCCTCCACTTT.

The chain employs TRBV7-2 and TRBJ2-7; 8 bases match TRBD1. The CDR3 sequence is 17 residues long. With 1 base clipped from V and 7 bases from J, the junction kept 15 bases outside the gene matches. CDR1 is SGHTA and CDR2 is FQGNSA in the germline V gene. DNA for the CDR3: TGTGCCAGCAGCTTAGTCCCCCCGGGACAGGTGTACTCGGAGCAGTACTTC. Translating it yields CASSLVPPGQVYSEQYF.

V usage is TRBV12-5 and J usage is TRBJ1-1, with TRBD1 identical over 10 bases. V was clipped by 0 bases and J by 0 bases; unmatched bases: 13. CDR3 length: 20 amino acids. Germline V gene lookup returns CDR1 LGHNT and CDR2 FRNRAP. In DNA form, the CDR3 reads TGTGCTAGTGGTTTGGTCTTTTTCGGGACAGGGGCCCTCATGAACACTGAAGCTTTCTTT. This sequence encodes CASGLVFFGTGALMNTEAFF.

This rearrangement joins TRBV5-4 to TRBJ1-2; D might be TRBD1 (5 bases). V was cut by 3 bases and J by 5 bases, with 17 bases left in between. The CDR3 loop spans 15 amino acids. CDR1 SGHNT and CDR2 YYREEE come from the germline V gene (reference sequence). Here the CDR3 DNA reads TGTGCCAGCAGCTCTCGTAACCCGGACAAGTATGGCTACACCTTC. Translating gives CASSSRNPDKYGYTF.

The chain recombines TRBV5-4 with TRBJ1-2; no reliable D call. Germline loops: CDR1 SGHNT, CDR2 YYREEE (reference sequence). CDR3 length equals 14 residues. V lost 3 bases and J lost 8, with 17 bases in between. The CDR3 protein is CASSYENGLWGYTF. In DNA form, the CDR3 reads TGTGCCAGCAGCTACGAAAACGGGCTCTGGGGCTACACCTTC.